The entry below gives a single TCR beta chain sequence along with its context. Antigen unknown. The data stem from a study of shared clonotypes between healthy human individuals. General study results and limits: Generation probability values for non-shared clonotypes were lower than those for clonotypes shared by all four donors.

CD45RO negativity and positive selection for CCR7 defined naive CD8 cells, a population that excluded terminally differentiated effector memory CD45RA+ cells. This CDR3 contains 13 residues. Per the germline V gene, CDR1 is MGHRA and CDR2 is YSYEKL. V shed 6 bases and J shed 1 base, with 9 bases lying between them. The run depth of the assay was deep. In the authors' workflow: ImmunoSEQ gave junction-only sequences without quality scores, so filtering differed. Clones were sequenced by immunoSEQ multiplex PCR, and TCRdb holds only the in-frame ones, with some missing. The DNA was the basis for D and trimming; V, J and clone size are from that table. This sample has around 2,100,000 clones, with approximately 95% found just once.

This TCR was sampled from a man between 18 and 35 years old in good health. The chain links TRBV4-1 to TRBJ1-1; D is perhaps TRBD1 (5 bases). The sequenced sample was naive CD8+ T cells sorted from blood. CDR3 residues: CASSRQRNTEAFF. CDR3 bases: TGCGCCAGCAGTAGACAGAGGAACACTGAAGCTTTCTTT.